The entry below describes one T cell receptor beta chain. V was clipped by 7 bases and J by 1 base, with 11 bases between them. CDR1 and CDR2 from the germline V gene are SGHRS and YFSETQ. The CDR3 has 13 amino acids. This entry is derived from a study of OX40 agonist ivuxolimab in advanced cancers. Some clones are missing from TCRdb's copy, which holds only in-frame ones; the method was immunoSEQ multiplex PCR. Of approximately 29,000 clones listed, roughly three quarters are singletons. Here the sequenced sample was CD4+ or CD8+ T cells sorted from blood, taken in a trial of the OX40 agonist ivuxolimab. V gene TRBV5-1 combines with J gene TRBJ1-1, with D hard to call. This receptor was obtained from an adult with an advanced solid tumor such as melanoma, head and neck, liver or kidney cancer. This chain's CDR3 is CASQTQQNTEAFF. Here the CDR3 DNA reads TGCGCCAGCCAGACCCAGCAGAACACTGAAGCTTTCTTT.